This TCR beta chain is from a study of blood T cell repertoires in COVID-19. Recruits, aged about 18 to 95 years, lived in 24 US areas. Assignments of participants to cohorts depended upon their own reported clinical history. Recovery among Cohort 3 donors was established by two negative PCRs, clearance, or symptom resolution. Data came from immunoSEQ multiplex PCR; TCRdb stores just in-frame clones and leaves some out. The sample carries some 390,000 clones, 85% to 90% recorded once. Material: PBMCs or T cells enriched from blood (not recorded which). The TCR sequence derives from a man aged 25 to 40 who had recovered from COVID-19.

The CDR3 nucleotides read TGTGCCAGCAGCGGGGGGACTAGCGGGAGAACAGATACGCAGTATTTT. This gives the protein CASSGGTSGRTDTQYF. The rearrangement joins TRBV5-5 to TRBJ2-3, with 14 bases lining up with TRBD2. Germline CDR1 reads SGHKS; CDR2 reads YYEKEE (reference sequence). J gave up 3 bases and V 4 bases, and 4 bases lay outside the gene matches. The CDR3 has 16 amino acids.